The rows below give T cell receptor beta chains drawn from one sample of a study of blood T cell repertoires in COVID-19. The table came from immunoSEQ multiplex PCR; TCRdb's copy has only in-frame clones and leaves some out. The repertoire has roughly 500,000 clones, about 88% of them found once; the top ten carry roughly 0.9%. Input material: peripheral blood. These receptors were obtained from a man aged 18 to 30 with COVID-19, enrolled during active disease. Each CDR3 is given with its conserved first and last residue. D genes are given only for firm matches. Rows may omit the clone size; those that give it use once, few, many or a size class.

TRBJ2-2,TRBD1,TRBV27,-,CASGGTGYHTGELFF,TGTGCCAGCGGGGGGACAGGGTATCACACCGGGGAGCTGTTTTTT
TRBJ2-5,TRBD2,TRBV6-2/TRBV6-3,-,CASSGERGGGVTQYF,TGTGCCAGCAGTGGAGAGCGGGGGGGCGGTGTGACCCAGTACTTC
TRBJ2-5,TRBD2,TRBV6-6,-,CASSFLSGSQETQYF,TGTGCCAGCAGTTTTCTGAGCGGGAGTCAAGAGACCCAGTACTTC
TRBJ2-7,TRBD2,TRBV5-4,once,CASSPGWREGRDEQYF,TGTGCCAGCAGCCCAGGGTGGCGGGAGGGGCGGGACGAGCAGTACTTC
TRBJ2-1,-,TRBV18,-,CASSPNLRDTQGNEQFF,TGTGCCAGCTCACCGAACCTCCGGGACACCCAAGGGAATGAGCAGTTCTTC
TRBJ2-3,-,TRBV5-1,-,CASSLGTSTDTQYF,TGCGCCAGCAGCTTGGGGACTAGCACAGATACGCAGTATTTT
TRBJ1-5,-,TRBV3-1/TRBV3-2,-,CASSQDLNQPQHF,TGTGCCAGCAGCCAAGACCTTAATCAGCCCCAGCATTTT
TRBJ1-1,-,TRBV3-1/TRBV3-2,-,CASSPQGPTEAFF,TGTGCCAGCAGCCCACAGGGCCCCACTGAAGCTTTCTTT
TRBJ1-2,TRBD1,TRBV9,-,CASSPTGTGINYGYTF,TGTGCCAGCAGCCCTACCGGGACAGGGATTAACTATGGCTACACCTTC
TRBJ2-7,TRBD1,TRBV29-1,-,CSAGTGSYEQYF,TGCAGCGCCGGGACAGGCTCCTACGAGCAGTACTTC
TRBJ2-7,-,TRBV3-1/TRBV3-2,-,CATSERGYYEQYF,TGTGCGACCTCTGAGCGAGGGTACTACGAGCAGTACTTC
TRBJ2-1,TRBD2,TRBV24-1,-,CATSGTSGNNEQFF,TGTGCCACCAGTGGGACTAGCGGGAACAATGAGCAGTTCTTC
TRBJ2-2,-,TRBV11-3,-,CASSLSGGSTGELFF,TGTGCCAGCAGCTTATCGGGCGGGTCCACCGGGGAGCTGTTTTTT
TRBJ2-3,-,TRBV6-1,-,CASSESVGGDTQYF,TGTGCCAGCAGTGAGTCGGTAGGGGGAGATACGCAGTATTTT
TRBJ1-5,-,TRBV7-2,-,CASSIQGNQPQHF,TGTGCCAGCAGTATTCAGGGAAATCAGCCCCAGCATTTT
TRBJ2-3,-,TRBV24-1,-,CATSPNTDTQYF,TGTGCCACCTCCCCTAACACAGATACGCAGTATTTT
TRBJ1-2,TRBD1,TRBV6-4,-,CASSLDREGLYGYTF,TGTGCCAGCAGTTTGGACAGGGAGGGCCTCTATGGCTACACCTTC
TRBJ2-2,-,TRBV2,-,CASSPDRNTGELFF,TGTGCCAGCAGTCCGGACAGAAACACCGGGGAGCTGTTTTTT
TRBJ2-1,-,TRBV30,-,CAWSVLAYNEQFF,TGTGCCTGGAGTGTACTAGCCTACAATGAGCAGTTCTTC
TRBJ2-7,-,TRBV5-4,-,CASSLTGNEQYF,TGTGCCAGCAGCTTGACAGGGAACGAGCAGTACTTC
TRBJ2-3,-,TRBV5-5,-,CASSKPPASAPDTQYF,TGTGCCAGCAGCAAACCCCCCGCTAGCGCCCCAGATACGCAGTATTTT
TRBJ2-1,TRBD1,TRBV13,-,CASSQDRGFIEQFF,TGTGCCAGCAGCCAGGACAGGGGGTTCATCGAGCAGTTCTTC
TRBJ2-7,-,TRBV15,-,CATSSIGVANEQYF,TGTGCCACCAGCTCGATCGGGGTGGCCAACGAGCAGTACTTC
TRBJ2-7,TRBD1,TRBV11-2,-,CASSSRTGGVFLRPYEQYF,TGTGCCAGCAGCTCTCGGACAGGGGGCGTGTTCCTTAGGCCCTACGAGCAGTACTTC
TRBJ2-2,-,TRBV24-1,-,CATSDPSKGGELFF,TGTGCCACCAGTGACCCATCGAAGGGGGGGGAGCTGTTTTTT
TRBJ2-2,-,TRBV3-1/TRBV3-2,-,CASSSLAGTGELFF,TGTGCCAGCAGCTCCCTTGCGGGGACCGGGGAGCTGTTTTTT
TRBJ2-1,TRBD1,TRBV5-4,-,CASAPPGTGRNEQFF,TGTGCCAGCGCCCCGCCCGGGACAGGGCGGAATGAGCAGTTCTTC
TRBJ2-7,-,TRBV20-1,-,CSAQTYYEQYF,TGCAGTGCCCAAACCTACTACGAGCAGTACTTC
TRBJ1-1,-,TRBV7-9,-,CASSPRPGEGTEAFF,TGTGCCAGCAGCCCCCGCCCAGGGGAGGGCACTGAAGCTTTCTTT
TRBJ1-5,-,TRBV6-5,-,CASSPQGPHQPQHF,TGTGCCAGCAGTCCACAGGGTCCCCATCAGCCCCAGCATTTT
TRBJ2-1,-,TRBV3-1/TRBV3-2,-,CASSLGLSEQFF,TGTGCCAGCAGCCTTGGACTGAGTGAGCAGTTCTTC
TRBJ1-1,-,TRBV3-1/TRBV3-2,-,CASSQGGQVNTEAFF,TGTGCCAGCAGCCAAGGAGGGCAAGTGAACACTGAAGCTTTCTTT
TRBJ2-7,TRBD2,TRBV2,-,CASTLAGGHYEQYF,TGTGCCAGCACGCTAGCGGGAGGCCATTACGAGCAGTACTTC
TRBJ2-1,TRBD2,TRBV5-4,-,CASSKGLAGDRSYNEQFF,TGTGCCAGCAGTAAAGGACTAGCGGGAGATCGCTCCTACAATGAGCAGTTCTTC
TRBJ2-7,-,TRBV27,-,CASSFNRVGSEQYF,TGTGCCAGCAGTTTTAACAGGGTGGGCAGCGAGCAGTACTTC
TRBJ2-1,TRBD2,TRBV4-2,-,CASSDSGTSVNEQFF,TGTGCCAGCAGCGATTCCGGGACTAGCGTCAATGAGCAGTTCTTC
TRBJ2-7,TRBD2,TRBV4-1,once,CASSQPTSGGTHYEQYF,TGCGCCAGCAGCCAACCCACTAGCGGGGGAACGCACTACGAGCAGTACTTC
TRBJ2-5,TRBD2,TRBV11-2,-,CASSPEAGAGETQYF,TGTGCCAGCAGCCCTGAAGCGGGGGCAGGGGAGACCCAGTACTTC
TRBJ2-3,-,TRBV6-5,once,CASSGGTDTQYF,TGTGCCAGCAGCGGGGGTACAGATACGCAGTATTTT
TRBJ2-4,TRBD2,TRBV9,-,CASSVGLAGVENIQYF,TGTGCCAGCAGCGTAGGCCTAGCGGGAGTGGAAAACATTCAGTACTTC
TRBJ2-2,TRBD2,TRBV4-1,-,CASSQAGGITGELFF,TGCGCCAGCAGCCAAGCGGGAGGTATCACCGGGGAGCTGTTTTTT
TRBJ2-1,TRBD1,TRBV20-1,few,CSASLDRDDEQFF,TGCAGTGCAAGTCTGGACAGGGACGATGAGCAGTTCTTC
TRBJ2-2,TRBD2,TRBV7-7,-,CASSPAGLGTTGELFF,TGTGCTAGCAGCCCTGCGGGACTAGGGACTACCGGGGAGCTGTTTTTT
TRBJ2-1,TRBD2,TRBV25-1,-,CAGTSRDNEQFF,TGCGCCGGGACTAGCAGAGACAATGAGCAGTTCTTC
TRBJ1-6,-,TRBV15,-,CATSKAQVSPLHF,TGTGCCACCAGCAAGGCCCAGGTTTCACCCCTCCACTTT
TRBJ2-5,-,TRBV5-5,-,CASSFGRGGIETQYF,TGTGCCAGCAGCTTCGGACGCGGCGGGATTGAGACCCAGTACTTC
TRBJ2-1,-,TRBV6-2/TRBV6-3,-,CASSYRNEQFF,TGTGCCAGCAGTTACCGTAATGAGCAGTTCTTC
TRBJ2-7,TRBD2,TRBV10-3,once,CAISESSGSYEQYF,TGTGCCATCAGTGAGTCTAGCGGGAGCTACGAGCAGTACTTC
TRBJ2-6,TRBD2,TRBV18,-,CASSPGLAGGPGPGANVLTF,TGTGCCAGCTCACCGGGACTAGCGGGAGGGCCCGGCCCTGGGGCCAACGTCCTGACTTTC
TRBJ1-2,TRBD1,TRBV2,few,CASSRGGTGRRFYGYTF,TGTGCCAGCAGCCGGGGCGGGACAGGGCGACGGTTCTATGGCTACACCTTC
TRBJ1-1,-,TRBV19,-,CASSIQGSRTEAFF,TGTGCCAGTAGTATACAGGGCTCACGCACTGAAGCTTTCTTT
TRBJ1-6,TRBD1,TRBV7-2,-,CASSLGQGSASPLHF,TGTGCCAGCAGCTTAGGACAGGGGTCGGCTTCACCCCTCCACTTT
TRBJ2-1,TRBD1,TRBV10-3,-,CAIRGQGEYNEQFF,TGTGCCATCAGGGGACAGGGGGAGTACAATGAGCAGTTCTTC
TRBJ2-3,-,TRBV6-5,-,CASTPESGTDTQYF,TGTGCCAGCACCCCAGAAAGTGGCACAGATACGCAGTATTTT
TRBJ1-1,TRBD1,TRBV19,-,CASSTLGTGQKGEAFF,TGTGCCAGTAGTACCCTCGGGACAGGGCAGAAGGGTGAAGCTTTCTTT